These 10 T cell receptor beta chains were sequenced from one sample in a study of blood T cell repertoires in COVID-19. Here immunoSEQ multiplex PCR was the method, and the copy in TCRdb shows in-frame clones only, minus some. The data contain roughly 250,000 clones, roughly 80% of them singletons. Sequencing was done on a sample of peripheral blood. All receptors come from a woman of 80 years or more with active or convalescent COVID-19.

The chain recombines TRBV5-4 with TRBJ1-2, with D unresolved. Trimming took 0 bases from V and 3 from J, leaving 6 bases between them. Germline V gives CDR1 SGHNT, CDR2 YYREEE (reference sequence). CDR3 length equals 13 residues. The CDR3, as DNA: TGTGCCAGCAGCTTGGACGGGGACTATGGCTACACCTTC. Translated, it gives CASSLDGDYGYTF.

V and J are TRBV25-1 and TRBJ1-1; 8 bases match TRBD1. The germline V gene encodes CDR1 MGHDK and CDR2 SYGVNS. The CDR3 loop spans 14 amino acids. V shed 3 bases and J 5 bases; nucleotides not matched to a gene: 5. CDR3 residues: CASSDRGRYTEAFF. The CDR3 coding sequence is TGTGCCAGCAGTGACAGGGGGCGTTATACTGAAGCTTTCTTT.

This clone came up a few times. The V gene is TRBV10-3, the J gene TRBJ2-2, with D maybe TRBD2 (6 bases). This CDR3 has 12 amino acids. The ends were cut back, 4 bases at V and 6 bases at J, with 6 bases in the middle. Looked up from germline, CDR1 is ENHRY and CDR2 is SYGVKD. The CDR3: CAISAGAGELFF. CDR3 DNA: TGTGCCATCAGTGCGGGAGCCGGGGAGCTGTTTTTT.

This sequence joins TRBV6-4 and TRBJ1-6; 9 bases fit TRBD1. CDR1 is MRHNA and CDR2 is SNTAGT in the germline V gene. V was pared by 6 bases and J by 9 bases, with 12 bases of the junction left unmatched. CDR3 length: 16 amino acids. The DNA of the CDR3 is TGTGCCAGCAGGGGGGGGGACAGGGCTGAGGGTTCACCCCTCCACTTT. This encodes CASRGGDRAEGSPLHF.

V usage is TRBV29-1 and J usage is TRBJ1-1; 8 bases fit TRBD1. The V gene end was trimmed by 3 bases and the J gene end by 0 bases; junction bases not matched to a gene: 3. The germline gives CDR1 SQVTM, CDR2 ANQGSEA. CDR3 length equals 14 residues. CDR3 nucleotide sequence: TGCAGCGTTGACAGGGGGCATCTGAACACTGAAGCTTTCTTT. Protein: CSVDRGHLNTEAFF. The full variable domain, rest sourced from reference TRBV29-1 and TRBJ1-1, is SAVISQKPSRDICQRGTSLTIQCQVDSQVTMMFWYRQQPGQSLTLIATANQGSEATYESGFVIDKFPISRPNLTFSTLTVSNMSPEDSSIYLCSVDRGHLNTEAFFGQGTRLTVV.

This chain uses TRBV10-1 with TRBJ2-3; D may be TRBD1 (6 bases). The germline V and J ends were trimmed by 3 bases and 5 bases, with 12 bases remaining between them. Looked up from germline, CDR1 is WNHNN and CDR2 is SYGVQD (reference sequence). The CDR3 loop spans 14 amino acids. The CDR3 protein is CASSETGSVDTQYF. The CDR3 coding sequence is TGCGCCAGCAGTGAAACAGGGTCGGTAGATACGCAGTATTTT.

The chain recombines TRBV5-4 with TRBJ1-1; tentatively, D is TRBD1 (6 bases). The CDR3 spans 15 residues. Germline loops: CDR1 SGHNT, CDR2 YYREEE (reference sequence). The ends were cut back, 4 bases at V and 0 bases at J, with 13 bases in the middle. In DNA, the CDR3 is TGTGCCAGCAGCCAAGGGGGAGGGTTGAACACTGAAGCTTTCTTT. Encoded protein: CASSQGGGLNTEAFF.

The V and J genes are TRBV9 and TRBJ2-1; D is undetermined. V gave up 0 bases and J gave up 4 bases, with 8 bases separating them. From germline, CDR1 is SGDLS and CDR2 YYNGEE. The CDR3 has 14 amino acids. CDR3 amino acids: CASSVGDSYNEQFF. The DNA for the CDR3 is TGTGCCAGCAGCGTAGGCGATTCGTACAATGAGCAGTTCTTC.

V gene TRBV2 combines with J gene TRBJ1-3; maybe TRBD1 (5 bases). CDR1 and CDR2 from the germline V gene are SNHLY and FYNNEI. Trimming cost V 7 bases and J 1 base, with 11 bases left between them. This CDR3 spans 14 amino acids. The CDR3 protein is CASIDSRSGNTIYF. The CDR3 bases are TGTGCCAGCATAGACAGCCGGTCTGGAAACACCATATATTTT.

V and J are TRBV5-1 and TRBJ2-1, with TRBD2 matching over 7 bases. The V and J ends lost 0 bases and 2 bases, in that order; junction bases with no gene match: 5. Per the germline V gene, CDR1 is SGHRS and CDR2 is YFSETQ. The CDR3 runs to 16 residues. The CDR3 is CASSLVAGVAYNEQFF. The CDR3, as DNA: TGCGCCAGCAGCTTGGTGGCGGGAGTGGCCTACAATGAGCAGTTCTTC.